A selection of T cell receptor beta chains follows, all from one sample in a study of cytomegalovirus exposure and HLA in healthy donors. Data came from immunoSEQ multiplex PCR; TCRdb stores just in-frame clones and leaves some out. The sample has roughly 97,000 clones, about 79% seen once. Source material: PBMCs. The receptors were gathered from a man aged 55 to 70 in good health and CMV-seropositive. Both conserved end residues are part of each CDR3. Each record gives: J gene, D gene, V gene, clone size, CDR3 DNA, CDR3 protein. A D gene is named only where the DNA matches it firmly. Size is omitted from some rows. Given values are once, few, many or a class for expanded clones.

TRBJ2-1 | NA | TRBV28 | NA | TGTGCCATCGATAGCATCAGTAGAGACAATGAGCAGTTCTTC | CAIDSISRDNEQFF
TRBJ2-1 | TRBD1 | TRBV5-8 | NA | TGTGCCAGCAGTCCCGGGACAGGGCAGGACAATGAGCAGTTCTTC | CASSPGTGQDNEQFF
TRBJ1-5 | NA | TRBV6-5 | NA | TGTGCCAGCAGTTATCAGGGTCCAGGACAGCCCCAGCATTTT | CASSYQGPGQPQHF
TRBJ2-7 | NA | TRBV29-1 | NA | TGCAGCGTTGCTGACGGGTCCTACGAGCAGTACTTC | CSVADGSYEQYF
TRBJ2-5 | NA | TRBV10-1 | NA | TGCGCCAGCAGTGACCTTGTCGGGGGAAGGGAGACCCAGTACTTC | CASSDLVGGRETQYF
TRBJ2-7 | NA | TRBV6-1 | NA | TGTGCCAGCGATGAACAGGGTATAAACGAGCAGTACTTC | CASDEQGINEQYF
TRBJ2-3 | TRBD2 | TRBV9 | NA | TGTGCCAGCAGCGTAAGCCCTCCCCGGGGCGGGGGGGCTCGGGGCACAGATACGCAGTATTTT | CASSVSPPRGGGARGTDTQYF
TRBJ1-2 | NA | TRBV5-5 | NA | TGTGCCAGCAGCTTACCGGGACTGGCGAAGTATGGCTACACCTTC | CASSLPGLAKYGYTF
TRBJ2-6 | NA | TRBV4-2 | NA | TGTGCCAGCAGCCAAGGGGGCTTATCCTCTGGGGCCAACGTCCTGACTTTC | CASSQGGLSSGANVLTF
TRBJ2-3 | NA | TRBV5-1 | NA | TGCGCCAGCAGCCCGGACAGTCGCACTAGCACAGATACGCAGTATTTT | CASSPDSRTSTDTQYF
TRBJ2-3 | TRBD2 | TRBV7-2 | NA | TGTGCCAGCAGCTCTGCCCCCGGGACTAGCGGCACAGATACGCAGTATTTT | CASSSAPGTSGTDTQYF
TRBJ1-4 | NA | TRBV11-3 | NA | TGTGCCAGCAGCGTCAAAAAACTGTTTTTT | CASSVKKLFF
TRBJ1-4 | TRBD1 | TRBV7-9 | few | TGTGCCAGCAGCTTGGACAGGGTCAGTGAAAAACTGTTTTTT | CASSLDRVSEKLFF
TRBJ2-5 | NA | TRBV5-1 | NA | TGCGCCAGCAGCTTAGGGGGGGTCCAAGAGACCCAGTACTTC | CASSLGGVQETQYF
TRBJ2-7 | NA | TRBV2 | NA | TGTGCCAGCAGCCAAGGACAGATGAGCTCCTACGAGCAGTACTTC | CASSQGQMSSYEQYF
TRBJ1-5 | NA | TRBV19 | NA | TGTGCCAGTAGCAACTTGCGGGTATCCGAAAGCAATCAGCCCCAGCATTTT | CASSNLRVSESNQPQHF
TRBJ2-3 | TRBD2 | TRBV9 | NA | TGTGACAGCAGCGTAGGATCTCTAGCGGACCTCACAGATACGCAGTATTTT | CDSSVGSLADLTDTQYF
TRBJ1-5 | NA | TRBV9 | NA | TGTGCCAGCAGCGTAGGAGGGCAGGGGAATCAGCCCCAGCATTTT | CASSVGGQGNQPQHF